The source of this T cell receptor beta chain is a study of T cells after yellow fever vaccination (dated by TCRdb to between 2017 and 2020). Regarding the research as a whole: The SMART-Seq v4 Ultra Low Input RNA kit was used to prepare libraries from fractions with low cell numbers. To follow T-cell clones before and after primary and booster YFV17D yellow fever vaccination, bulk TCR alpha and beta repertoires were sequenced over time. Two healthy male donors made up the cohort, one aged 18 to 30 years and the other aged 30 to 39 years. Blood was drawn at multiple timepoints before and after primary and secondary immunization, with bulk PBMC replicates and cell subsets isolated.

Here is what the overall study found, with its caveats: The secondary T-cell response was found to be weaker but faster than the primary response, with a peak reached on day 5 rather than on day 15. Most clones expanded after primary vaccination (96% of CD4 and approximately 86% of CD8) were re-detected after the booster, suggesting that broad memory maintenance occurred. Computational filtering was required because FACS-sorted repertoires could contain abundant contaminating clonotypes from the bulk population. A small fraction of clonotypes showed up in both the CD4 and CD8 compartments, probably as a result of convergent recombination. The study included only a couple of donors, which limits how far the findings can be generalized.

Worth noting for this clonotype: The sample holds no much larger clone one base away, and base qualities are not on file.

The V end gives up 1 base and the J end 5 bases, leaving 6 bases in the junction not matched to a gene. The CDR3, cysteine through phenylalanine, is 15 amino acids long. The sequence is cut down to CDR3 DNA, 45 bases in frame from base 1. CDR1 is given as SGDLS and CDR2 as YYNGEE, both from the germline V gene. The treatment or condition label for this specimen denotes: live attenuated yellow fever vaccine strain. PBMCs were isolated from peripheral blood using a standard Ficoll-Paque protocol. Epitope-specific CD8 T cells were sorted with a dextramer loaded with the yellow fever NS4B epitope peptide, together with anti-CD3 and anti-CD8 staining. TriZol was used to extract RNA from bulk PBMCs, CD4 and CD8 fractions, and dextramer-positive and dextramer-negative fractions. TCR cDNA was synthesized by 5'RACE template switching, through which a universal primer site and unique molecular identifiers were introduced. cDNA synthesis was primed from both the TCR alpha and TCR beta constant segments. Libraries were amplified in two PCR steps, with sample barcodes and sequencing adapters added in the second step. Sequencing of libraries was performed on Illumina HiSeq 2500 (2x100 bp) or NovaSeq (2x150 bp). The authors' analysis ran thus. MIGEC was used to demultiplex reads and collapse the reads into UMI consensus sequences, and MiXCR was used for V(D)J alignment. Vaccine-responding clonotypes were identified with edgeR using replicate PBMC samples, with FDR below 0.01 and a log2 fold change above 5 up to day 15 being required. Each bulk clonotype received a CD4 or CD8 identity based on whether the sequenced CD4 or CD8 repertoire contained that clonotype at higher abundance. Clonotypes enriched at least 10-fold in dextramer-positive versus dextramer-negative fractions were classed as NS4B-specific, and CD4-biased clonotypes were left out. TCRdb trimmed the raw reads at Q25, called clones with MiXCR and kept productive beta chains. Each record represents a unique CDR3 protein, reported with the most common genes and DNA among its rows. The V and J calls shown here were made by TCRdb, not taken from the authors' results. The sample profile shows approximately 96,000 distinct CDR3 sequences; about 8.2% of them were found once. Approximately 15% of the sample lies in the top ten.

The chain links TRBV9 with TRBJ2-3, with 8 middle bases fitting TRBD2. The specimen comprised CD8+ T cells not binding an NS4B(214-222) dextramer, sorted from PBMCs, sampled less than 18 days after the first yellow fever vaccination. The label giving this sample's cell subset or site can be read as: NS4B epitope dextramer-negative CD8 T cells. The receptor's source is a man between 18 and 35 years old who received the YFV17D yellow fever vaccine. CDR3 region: CASSVRGGALDTQYF. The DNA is TGTGCCAGCAGCGTACGGGGGGGGGCCTTAGATACGCAGTATTTT.